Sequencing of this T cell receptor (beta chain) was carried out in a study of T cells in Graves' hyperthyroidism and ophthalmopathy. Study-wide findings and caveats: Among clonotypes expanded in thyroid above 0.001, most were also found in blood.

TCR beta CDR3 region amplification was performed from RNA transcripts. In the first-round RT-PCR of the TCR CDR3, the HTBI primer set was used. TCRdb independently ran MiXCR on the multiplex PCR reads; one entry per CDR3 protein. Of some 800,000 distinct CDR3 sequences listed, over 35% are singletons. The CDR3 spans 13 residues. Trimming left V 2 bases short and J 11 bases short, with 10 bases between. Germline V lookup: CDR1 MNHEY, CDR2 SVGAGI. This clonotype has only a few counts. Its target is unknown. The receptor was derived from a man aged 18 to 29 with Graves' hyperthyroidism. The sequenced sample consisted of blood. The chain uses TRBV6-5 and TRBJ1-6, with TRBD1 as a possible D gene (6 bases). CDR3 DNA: TGTGCCAGCAGTTACGGGGGCGGCCCACCCCTCCACTTT. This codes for CASSYGGGPPLHF.